This T cell receptor beta chain was identified during a study of cytomegalovirus exposure and HLA in healthy donors. At the level of the study: The Caucasian-associated ancestry cluster contained around four fifths of the approximately 400 genotyped donors. Broader study findings: TCR association rates varied by HLA locus in a later analysis, with DRB1 highest and HLA-C lowest. Per a later analysis, about 17,000 TCR beta sequences showed association with HLA alleles at 0.05 false discovery rate.

CDR1 is SQVTM, CDR2 ANQGSEA, per germline. This CDR3 is 15 amino acids long. With 6 bases clipped from V and 6 bases from J, the junction kept 14 bases outside the gene matches. About this clone itself: Its antigen remains unknown.

Primers included in the PCR were 60 Vbeta and 13 Jbeta primers. Generated by immunoSEQ multiplex PCR, the TCRdb table keeps only in-frame clones and is missing some. The data show under 200,000 clones, with around 80% seen just once and about 6.3% held by the top ten. The receptor was derived from a male donor in good health and CMV-seropositive. The chain joins TRBV29-1 to TRBJ2-7, with TRBD1 matching 10 bases. Sequenced material: PBMCs. The DNA for the CDR3 is TGCAGCGTACTTCGCTTTGGGACAGGGGCGGCCGAGCAGTACTTC. It yields the protein CSVLRFGTGAAEQYF.